Sequencing of this T cell receptor beta chain was carried out in a study of graft-versus-host responses after intestinal transplantation. Study in general: All recipients were given anti-thymocyte globulin induction, and tacrolimus and steroids were then administered for roughly three years.

The data were produced by immunoSEQ multiplex PCR, yet TCRdb's version contains in-frame clones alone and is incomplete. The table shows 75,000 to 90,000 clones, with about 88% occurring only once. Overall study findings and caveats: Ileal or blood samples showed some GvH clones first, and such clones were also found in recipient marrow. Levels of circulating GvH clones at their peak were associated with early post-transplant HvG declines.

CDR3 length: 14 amino acids. Trimming shortened V by 4 bases and J by 2 bases, and 9 bases separated the two germline ends. In germline, CDR1 is MNHNS, CDR2 SASEGT. Turning to this clone: Its antigen remains unknown.

Sequences were derived from unstimulated CD4+ T cells sorted from spleen or lymph node cells, sampled before intestinal transplant. The V call is TRBV6-1, the J call TRBJ1-3, with D unresolved. This sequence originates from a human donor who received an intestinal transplant. As DNA, the CDR3 is TGTGCCAGCAGTGGACGGAGGGCTGGAAACACCATATATTTT. Amino acids: CASSGRRAGNTIYF.